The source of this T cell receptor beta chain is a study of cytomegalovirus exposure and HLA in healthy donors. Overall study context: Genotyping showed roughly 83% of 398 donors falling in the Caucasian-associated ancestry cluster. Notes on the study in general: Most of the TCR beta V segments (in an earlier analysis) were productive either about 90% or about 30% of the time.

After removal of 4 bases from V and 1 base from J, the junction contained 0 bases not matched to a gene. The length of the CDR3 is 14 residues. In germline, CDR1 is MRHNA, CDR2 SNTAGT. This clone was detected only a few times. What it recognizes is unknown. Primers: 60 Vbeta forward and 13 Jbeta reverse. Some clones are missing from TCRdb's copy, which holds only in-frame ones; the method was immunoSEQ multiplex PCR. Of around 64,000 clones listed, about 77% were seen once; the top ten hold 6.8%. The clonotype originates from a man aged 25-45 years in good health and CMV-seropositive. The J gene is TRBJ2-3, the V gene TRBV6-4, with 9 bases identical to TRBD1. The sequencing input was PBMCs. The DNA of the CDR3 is TGTGCCAGCAGTGGGACAGGGGGCACAGATACGCAGTATTTT. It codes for CASSGTGGTDTQYF.